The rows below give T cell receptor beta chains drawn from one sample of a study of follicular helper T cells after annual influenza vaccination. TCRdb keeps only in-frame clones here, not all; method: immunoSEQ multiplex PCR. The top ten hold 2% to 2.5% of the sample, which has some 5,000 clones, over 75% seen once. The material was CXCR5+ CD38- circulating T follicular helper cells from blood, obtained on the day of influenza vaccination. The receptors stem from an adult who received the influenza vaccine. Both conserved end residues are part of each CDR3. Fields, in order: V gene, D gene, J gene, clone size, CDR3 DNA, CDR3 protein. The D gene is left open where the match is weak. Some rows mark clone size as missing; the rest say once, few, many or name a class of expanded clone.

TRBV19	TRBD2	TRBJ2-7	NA	TGTGCCAGTAGTCACCCGACTAGCGGAAACTACGAGCAGTACTTC	CASSHPTSGNYEQYF
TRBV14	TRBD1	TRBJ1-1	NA	TGTGCCAGCAGCCAAGATTGGGGACAGGGGGCCCTTCGGGACACTGAAGCTTTCTTT	CASSQDWGQGALRDTEAFF
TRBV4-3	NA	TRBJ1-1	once	TGCGCCAGCAGCCAAGATTCAGGGTTGAACACTGAAGCTTTCTTT	CASSQDSGLNTEAFF
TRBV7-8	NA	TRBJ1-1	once	TGTGCCAGCAGCTTATCCGGCCGGGGGATCGGCACTGAAGCTTTCTTT	CASSLSGRGIGTEAFF
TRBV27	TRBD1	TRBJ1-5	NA	TGTGCCAGCAGTTTTGGGACAGCTAAGAGGAATCAGCCCCAGCATTTT	CASSFGTAKRNQPQHF
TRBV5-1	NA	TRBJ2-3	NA	TGCGCCAGCAGCTTGGACAGCCCACAGGATACGCAGTATTTT	CASSLDSPQDTQYF
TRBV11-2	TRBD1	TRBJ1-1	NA	TGTGCCAGCAGCCTTCCAGACAGGGGCTCTGAAGCTTTCTTT	CASSLPDRGSEAFF
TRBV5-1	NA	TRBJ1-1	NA	TGCGCCAGCACCCCACTCCGGACAGCAAACACTGAAGCTTTCTTT	CASTPLRTANTEAFF
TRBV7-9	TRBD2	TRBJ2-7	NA	TGTGCCAGCAGCTTAGGCAGCGGGGGGACCTCCTACGAGCAGTACTTC	CASSLGSGGTSYEQYF
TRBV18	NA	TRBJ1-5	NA	TGTGCCAGCTCACCACTTAATCAGCCCCAGCATTTT	CASSPLNQPQHF
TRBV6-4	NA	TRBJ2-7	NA	TGTGCCAGGCTAATAGGAATGGTCTTTGGCGGGAATCCACCCCTGTGTGAGCAGTACTTC	CARLIGMVFGGNPPLCEQYF
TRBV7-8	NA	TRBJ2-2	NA	TGTGCCAGCAGCTTAGTTAGCGGTGGGACCGGGGAGCTGTTTTTT	CASSLVSGGTGELFF
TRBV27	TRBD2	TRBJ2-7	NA	TGTGCCAGCAGTAGATCTAGCGGGGGGTCTTCCTACGAGCAGTACTTC	CASSRSSGGSSYEQYF
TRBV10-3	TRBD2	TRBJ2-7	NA	TGTGCCATCAGTGCGGGGGGGGCCTACGAGCAGTACTTC	CAISAGGAYEQYF
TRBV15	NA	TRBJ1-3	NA	TGTGCCACCAGCAGAGATGGGGCCGCACAGCCCTCTGGAAACACCATATATTTT	CATSRDGAAQPSGNTIYF
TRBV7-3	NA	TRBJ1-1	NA	TGTGCCAGCAGCTTAGACGGGACCCTAGCTGAAGCTTTCTTT	CASSLDGTLAEAFF
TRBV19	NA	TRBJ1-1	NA	TGTGCCAGTAGTACGCAGGGGAGTGGAACTGAAGCTTTCTTT	CASSTQGSGTEAFF
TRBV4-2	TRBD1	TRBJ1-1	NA	TGTGCCAGCAGCCAGAACCCGGAGGACAGGGGCACTGAAGCTTTCTTT	CASSQNPEDRGTEAFF
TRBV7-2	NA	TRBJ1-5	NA	TGTGCCAGCAGCAGCCTGGGGCCCAATCAGCCCCAGCATTTT	CASSSLGPNQPQHF
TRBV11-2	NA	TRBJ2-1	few	TGTGCCAGCAGCACCAGTTTTGTGGGCCACAATGAGCAGTTCTTC	CASSTSFVGHNEQFF
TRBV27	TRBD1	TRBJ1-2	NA	TGTGCCAGCAGGGGACAGGGGACAACTAACTATGGCTACACCTTC	CASRGQGTTNYGYTF
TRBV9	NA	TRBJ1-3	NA	TGTGCCAGCAGCGGCGCGTTCTCTGGAAACACCATATATTTT	CASSGAFSGNTIYF
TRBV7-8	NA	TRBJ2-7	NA	TGTGCCAGCAGCTTAAGGGGTAAAGGGGAGCAGTACTTC	CASSLRGKGEQYF
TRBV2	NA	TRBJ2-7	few	TGTGCCAGCCGGGACCGGACGGTCTCCTACGAGCAGTACTTC	CASRDRTVSYEQYF
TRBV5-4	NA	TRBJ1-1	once	TGTGCCAGCAGCTTGGGGGCCAGTGACTACACTGAAGCTTTCTTT	CASSLGASDYTEAFF
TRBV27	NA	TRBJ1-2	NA	TGTGCCAGCAGTTTTTCCAGGGGCGGCTATGGCTACACCTTC	CASSFSRGGYGYTF
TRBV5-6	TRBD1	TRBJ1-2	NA	TGTGCCAGCACCCGACAGGGGCTCAACTATGGCTACACCTTC	CASTRQGLNYGYTF
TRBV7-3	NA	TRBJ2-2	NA	TGTGCCAGCAGCTCAGGGACGCAGGCGAACACCGGGGAGCTGTTTTTT	CASSSGTQANTGELFF
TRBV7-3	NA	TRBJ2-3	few	TGTGCCAGCAGCCGAGGGGAGGGGGGCACAGATACGCAGTATTTT	CASSRGEGGTDTQYF
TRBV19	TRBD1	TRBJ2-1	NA	TGTGCCAGTAGATTACCGGGACAGGGGGCCGGTAGAGAGCAGTTCTTC	CASRLPGQGAGREQFF
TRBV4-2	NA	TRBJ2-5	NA	TGTGCCAGCAGCCAAGATACCCGGGGGGCCCAAGAGACCCAGTACTTC	CASSQDTRGAQETQYF
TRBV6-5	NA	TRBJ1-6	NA	TGTGCCAGCAGTTACGGCTATAATTCACCCCTCCACTTT	CASSYGYNSPLHF
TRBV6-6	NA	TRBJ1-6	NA	TGTGCCAGCAGTTACGACCGGGATTCACCCCTCCACTTT	CASSYDRDSPLHF
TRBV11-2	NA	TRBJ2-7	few	TGTGCCAGCAGCTTACTCGTGGGGCCCTACGAGCAGTACTTC	CASSLLVGPYEQYF
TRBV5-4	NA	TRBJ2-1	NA	TGTGCCAGCAGCGGGGGACTGGGGGTTAACAATGAGCAGTTCTTC	CASSGGLGVNNEQFF